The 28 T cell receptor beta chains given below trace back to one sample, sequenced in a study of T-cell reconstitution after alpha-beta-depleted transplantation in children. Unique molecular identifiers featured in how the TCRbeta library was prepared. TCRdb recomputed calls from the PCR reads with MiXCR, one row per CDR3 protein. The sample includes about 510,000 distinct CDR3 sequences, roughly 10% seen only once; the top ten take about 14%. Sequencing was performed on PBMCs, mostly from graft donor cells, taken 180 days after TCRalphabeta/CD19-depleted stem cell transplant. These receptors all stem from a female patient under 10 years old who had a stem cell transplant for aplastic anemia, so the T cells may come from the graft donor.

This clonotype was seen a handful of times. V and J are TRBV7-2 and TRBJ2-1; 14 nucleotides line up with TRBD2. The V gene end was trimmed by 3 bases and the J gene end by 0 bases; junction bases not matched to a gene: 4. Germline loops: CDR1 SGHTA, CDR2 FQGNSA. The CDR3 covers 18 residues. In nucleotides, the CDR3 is TGTGCCAGCAGCTTTCCGGGGACTAGCGGGAGCTCCTACAATGAGCAGTTCTTC. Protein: CASSFPGTSGSSYNEQFF.

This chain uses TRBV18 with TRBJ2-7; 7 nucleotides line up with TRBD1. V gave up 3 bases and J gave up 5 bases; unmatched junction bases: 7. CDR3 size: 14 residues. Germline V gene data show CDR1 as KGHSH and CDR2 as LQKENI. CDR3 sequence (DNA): TGTGCCAGCTCACCGCGACAGGGAAGGGACGAGCAGTACTTC. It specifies CASSPRQGRDEQYF.

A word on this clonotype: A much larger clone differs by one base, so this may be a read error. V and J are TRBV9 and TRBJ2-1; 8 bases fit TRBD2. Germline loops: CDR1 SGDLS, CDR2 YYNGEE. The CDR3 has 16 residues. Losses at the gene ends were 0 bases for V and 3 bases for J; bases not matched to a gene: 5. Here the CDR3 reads CASSVVRTSFYNEQFF. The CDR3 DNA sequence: TGTGCCAGCAGCGTAGTGAGGACTAGCTTCTACAATGAGCAGTTCTTC. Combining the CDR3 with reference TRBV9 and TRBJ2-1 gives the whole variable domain DSGVTQTPKHLITATGQRVTLRCSPRSGDLSVYWYQQSLDQGLQFLIQYYNGEERAKGNILERFSAQQFPDLHSELNLSSLELGDSALYFCASSVVRTSFYNEQFFGPGTRLTVL.

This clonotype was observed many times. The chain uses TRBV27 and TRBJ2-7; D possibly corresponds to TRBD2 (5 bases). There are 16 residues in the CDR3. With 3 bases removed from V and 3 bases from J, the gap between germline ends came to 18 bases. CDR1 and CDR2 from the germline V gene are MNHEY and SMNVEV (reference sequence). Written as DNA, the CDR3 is TGTGCCAGCAGTTTCATACCCGGACTCCCCTACTACGAGCAGTACTTC. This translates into CASSFIPGLPYYEQYF.

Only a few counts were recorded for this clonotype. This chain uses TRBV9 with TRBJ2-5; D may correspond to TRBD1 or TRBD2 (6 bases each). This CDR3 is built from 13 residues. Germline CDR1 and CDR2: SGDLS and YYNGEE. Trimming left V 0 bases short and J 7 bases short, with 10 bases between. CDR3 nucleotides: TGTGCCAGCAGCGTAGAGGGGGGCCTGACCCAGTACTTC. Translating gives CASSVEGGLTQYF.

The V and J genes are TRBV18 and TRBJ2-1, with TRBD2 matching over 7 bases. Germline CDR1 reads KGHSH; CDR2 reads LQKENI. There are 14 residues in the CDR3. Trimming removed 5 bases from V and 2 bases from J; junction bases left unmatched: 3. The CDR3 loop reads CASSTTSAYNEQFF. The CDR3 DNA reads TGTGCCAGCTCAACCACTAGCGCCTACAATGAGCAGTTCTTC.

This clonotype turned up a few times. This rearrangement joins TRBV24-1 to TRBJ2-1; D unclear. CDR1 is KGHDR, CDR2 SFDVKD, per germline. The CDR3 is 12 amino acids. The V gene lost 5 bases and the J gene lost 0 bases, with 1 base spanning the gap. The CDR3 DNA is TGTGCCACCAGTGTCTCCTACAATGAGCAGTTCTTC. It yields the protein CATSVSYNEQFF.

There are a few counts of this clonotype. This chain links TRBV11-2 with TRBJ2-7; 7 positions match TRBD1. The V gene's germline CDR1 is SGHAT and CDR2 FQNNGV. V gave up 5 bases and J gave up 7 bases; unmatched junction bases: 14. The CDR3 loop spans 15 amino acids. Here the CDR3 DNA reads TGTGCCAGCAGCCACACTACCTTCAAACAGGGGGAGCAGTACGTC. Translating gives CASSHTTFKQGEQYV.

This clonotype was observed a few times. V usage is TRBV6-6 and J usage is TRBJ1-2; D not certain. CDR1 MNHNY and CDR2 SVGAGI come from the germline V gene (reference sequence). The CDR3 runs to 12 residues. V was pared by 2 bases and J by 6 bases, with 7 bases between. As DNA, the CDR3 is TGTGCCAGCAGTTACCGGGCCCATGGCTACACCTTC. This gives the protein CASSYRAHGYTF.

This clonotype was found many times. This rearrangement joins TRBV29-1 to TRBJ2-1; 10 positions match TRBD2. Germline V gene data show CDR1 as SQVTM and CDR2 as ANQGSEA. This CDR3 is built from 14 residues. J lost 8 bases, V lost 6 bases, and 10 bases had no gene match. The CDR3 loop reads CSVRSSGRWDEQFF. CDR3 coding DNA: TGCAGCGTGCGGAGTAGCGGGAGGTGGGATGAGCAGTTCTTC.

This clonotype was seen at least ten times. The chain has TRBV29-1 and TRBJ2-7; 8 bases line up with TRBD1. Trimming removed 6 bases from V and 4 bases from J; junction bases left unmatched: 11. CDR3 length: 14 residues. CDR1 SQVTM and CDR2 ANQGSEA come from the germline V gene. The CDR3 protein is CSVPRAGGRYEQYF. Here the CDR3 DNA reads TGCAGCGTGCCCCGGGCAGGGGGCCGGTACGAGCAGTACTTC.

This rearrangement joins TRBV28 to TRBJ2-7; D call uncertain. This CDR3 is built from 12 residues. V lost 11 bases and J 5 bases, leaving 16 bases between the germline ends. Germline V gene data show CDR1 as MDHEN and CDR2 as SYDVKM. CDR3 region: CAGTLSSNEQYF. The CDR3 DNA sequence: TGTGCCGGCACCCTATCGTCGAACGAGCAGTACTTC.

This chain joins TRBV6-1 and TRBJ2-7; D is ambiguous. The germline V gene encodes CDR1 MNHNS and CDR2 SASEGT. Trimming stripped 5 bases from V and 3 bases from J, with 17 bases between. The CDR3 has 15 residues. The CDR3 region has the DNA TGTGCCAGCAGTAGCGACGGCCGAGGTTTCTACGAGCAGTACTTC. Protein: CASSSDGRGFYEQYF.

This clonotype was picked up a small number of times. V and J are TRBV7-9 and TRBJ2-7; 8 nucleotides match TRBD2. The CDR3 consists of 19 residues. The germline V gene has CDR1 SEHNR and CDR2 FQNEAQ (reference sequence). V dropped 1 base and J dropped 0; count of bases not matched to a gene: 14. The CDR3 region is CASSLGLASGYPHSYEQYF. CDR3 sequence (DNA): TGTGCCAGCAGCTTAGGCTTGGCTAGCGGGTACCCGCACTCCTACGAGCAGTACTTC.

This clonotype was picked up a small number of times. CDR3 protein: CSARSRVRETQYF. CDR3 DNA sequence: TGCAGTGCTAGAAGCAGGGTTAGGGAGACCCAGTACTTC. J is TRBJ2-5 and V is TRBV20-1, with D tentatively TRBD1 (5 bases). The length of the CDR3 is 13 residues. From germline, CDR1 is DFQATT and CDR2 SNEGSKA (reference sequence). With 2 bases removed from V and 5 bases from J, the gap between germline ends came to 12 bases.

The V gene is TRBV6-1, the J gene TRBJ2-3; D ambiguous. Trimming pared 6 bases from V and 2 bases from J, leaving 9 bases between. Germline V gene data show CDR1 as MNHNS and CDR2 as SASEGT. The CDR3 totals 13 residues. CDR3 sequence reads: CASSRYSTDTQYF. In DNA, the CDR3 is TGTGCCAGCAGCCGGTACTCCACAGATACGCAGTATTTT.

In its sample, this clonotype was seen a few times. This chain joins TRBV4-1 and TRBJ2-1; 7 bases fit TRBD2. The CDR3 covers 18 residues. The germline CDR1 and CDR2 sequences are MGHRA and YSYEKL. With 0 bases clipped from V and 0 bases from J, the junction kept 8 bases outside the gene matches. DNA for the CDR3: TGCGCCAGCAGCCAAGATCCTGGGGGGAGGGGCTCCTACAATGAGCAGTTCTTC. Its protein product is CASSQDPGGRGSYNEQFF.

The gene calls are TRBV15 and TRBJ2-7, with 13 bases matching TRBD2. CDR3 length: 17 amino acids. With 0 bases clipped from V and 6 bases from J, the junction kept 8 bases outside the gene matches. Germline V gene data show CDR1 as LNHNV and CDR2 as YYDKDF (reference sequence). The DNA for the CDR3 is TGTGCCACCAGCAGAGAGCGCGGACTAGCGGGAGAAGGCGAGCAGTACTTC. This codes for CATSRERGLAGEGEQYF.

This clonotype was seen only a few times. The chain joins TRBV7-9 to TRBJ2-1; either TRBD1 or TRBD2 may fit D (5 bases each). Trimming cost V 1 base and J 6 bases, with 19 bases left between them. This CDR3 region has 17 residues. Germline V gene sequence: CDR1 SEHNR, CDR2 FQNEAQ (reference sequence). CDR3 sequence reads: CASSLGPDVPGGNEQFF. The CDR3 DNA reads TGTGCCAGCAGCTTAGGCCCGGACGTTCCTGGGGGCAATGAGCAGTTCTTC.

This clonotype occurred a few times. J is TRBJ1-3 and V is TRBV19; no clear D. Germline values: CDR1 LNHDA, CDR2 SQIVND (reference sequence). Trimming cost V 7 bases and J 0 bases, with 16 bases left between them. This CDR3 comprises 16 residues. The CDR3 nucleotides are TGTGCCAGTATCCGCGGGCGGGCGGACTCTGGAAACACCATATATTTT. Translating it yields CASIRGRADSGNTIYF. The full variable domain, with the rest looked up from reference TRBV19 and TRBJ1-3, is DGGITQSPKYLFRKEGQNVTLSCEQNLNHDAMYWYRQDPGQGLRLIYYSQIVNDFQKGDIAEGYSVSREKKESFPLTVTSAQKNPTAFYLCASIRGRADSGNTIYFGEGSWLTVV.

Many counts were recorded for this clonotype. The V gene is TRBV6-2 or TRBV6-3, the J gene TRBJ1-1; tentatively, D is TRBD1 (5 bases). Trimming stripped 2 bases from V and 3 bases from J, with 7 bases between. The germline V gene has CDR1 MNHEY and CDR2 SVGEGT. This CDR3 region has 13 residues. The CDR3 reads CASSYEGDTEAFF. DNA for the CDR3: TGTGCCAGCAGTTACGAAGGGGACACTGAAGCTTTCTTT.

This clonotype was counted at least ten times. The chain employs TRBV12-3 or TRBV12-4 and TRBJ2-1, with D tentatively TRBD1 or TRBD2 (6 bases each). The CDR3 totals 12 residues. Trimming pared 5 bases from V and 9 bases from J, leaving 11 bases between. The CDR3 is CASSAKGGEQFF. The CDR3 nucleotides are TGTGCCAGCAGTGCCAAGGGGGGTGAGCAGTTCTTC.

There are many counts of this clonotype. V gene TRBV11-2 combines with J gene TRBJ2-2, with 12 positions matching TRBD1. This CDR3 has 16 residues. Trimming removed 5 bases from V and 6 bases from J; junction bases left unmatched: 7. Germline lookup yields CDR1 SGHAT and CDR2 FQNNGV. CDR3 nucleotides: TGTGCCAGCAGCCGCTGGGGACAGGGGGCCGCCGGGGAGCTGTTTTTT. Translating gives CASSRWGQGAAGELFF.

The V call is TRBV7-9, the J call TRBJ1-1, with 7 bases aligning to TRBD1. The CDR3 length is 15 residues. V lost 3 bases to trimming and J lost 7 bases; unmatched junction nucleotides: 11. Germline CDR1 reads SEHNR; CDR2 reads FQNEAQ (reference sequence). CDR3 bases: TGTGCCAGCAGCTTGGGGGACAGTAGGGTCGGTGAAGCTTTCTTT. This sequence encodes CASSLGDSRVGEAFF.

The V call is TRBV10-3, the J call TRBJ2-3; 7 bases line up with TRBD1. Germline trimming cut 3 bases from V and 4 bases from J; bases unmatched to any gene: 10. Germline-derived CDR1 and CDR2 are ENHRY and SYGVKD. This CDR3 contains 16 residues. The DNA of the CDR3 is TGTGCCATCAGTGATATCGGGACAGCATACGCAGATACGCAGTATTTT. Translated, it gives CAISDIGTAYADTQYF.

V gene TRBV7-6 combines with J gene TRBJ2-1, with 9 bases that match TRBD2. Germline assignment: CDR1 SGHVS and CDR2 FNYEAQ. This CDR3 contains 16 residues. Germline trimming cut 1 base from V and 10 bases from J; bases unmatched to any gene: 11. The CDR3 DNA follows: TGTGCCAGCAGCTTAGATCCCGGGACTAGCCGTTACGAGCAGTTCTTC. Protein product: CASSLDPGTSRYEQFF.

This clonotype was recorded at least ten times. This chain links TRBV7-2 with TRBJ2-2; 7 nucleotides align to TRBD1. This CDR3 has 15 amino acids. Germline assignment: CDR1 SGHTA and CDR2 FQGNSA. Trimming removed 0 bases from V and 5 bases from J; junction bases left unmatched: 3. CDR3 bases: TGTGCCAGCAGCTTAGCAGGGGGCGGTACCGGGGAGCTGTTTTTT. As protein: CASSLAGGGTGELFF. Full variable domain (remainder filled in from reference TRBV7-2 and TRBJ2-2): GAGVSQSPSNKVTEKGKDVELRCDPISGHTALYWYRQSLGQGLEFLIYFQGNSAPDKSGLPSDRFSAERTGGSVSTLTIQRTQQEDSAVYLCASSLAGGGTGELFFGEGSRLTVL.

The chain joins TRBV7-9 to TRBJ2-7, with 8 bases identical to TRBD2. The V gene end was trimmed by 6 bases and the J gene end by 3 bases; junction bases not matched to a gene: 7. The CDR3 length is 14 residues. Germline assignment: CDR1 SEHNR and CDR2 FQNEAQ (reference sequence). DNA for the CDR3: TGTGCCAGCAGACAACTAGCGGTGAGCTACGAGCAGTACTTC. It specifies CASRQLAVSYEQYF. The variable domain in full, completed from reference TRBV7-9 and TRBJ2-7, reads DTGVSQNPRHKITKRGQNVTFRCDPISEHNRLYWYRQTLGQGPEFLTYFQNEAQLEKSRLLSDRFSAERPKGSFSTLEIQRTEQGDSAMYLCASRQLAVSYEQYFGPGTRLTVT.